The present entry profiles one T cell receptor (beta chain) with its context. This sample was taken from a study of blood T cell repertoires in COVID-19. As for the study in general: Spain, Italy and the United States supplied samples that represented acute and convalescent COVID-19. The analysed material was cDNA or gDNA that came from T cells, B-cell-depleted T cells, or PBMCs.

CDR3 length: 15 amino acids. The germline gives CDR1 SGHNT, CDR2 YYREEE (reference sequence). With V trimmed by 3 bases and J by 4 bases, 8 bases remained unmatched. The method was immunoSEQ multiplex PCR; TCRdb's version includes in-frame clones alone and lacks a portion of them. The table records 120,000 or so clones, 87% of them present only once. The source material was peripheral blood. The chain couples TRBV5-4 to TRBJ2-7; 9 bases line up with TRBD1. This receptor was obtained from a human donor in a cohort sampled during active COVID-19. The CDR3 nucleotides read TGTGCCAGCAGCTCCGGGACAGGGACCGTTTACGAGCAGTACTTC. Amino acids: CASSSGTGTVYEQYF. The complete variable domain, with remaining parts taken from reference TRBV5-4 and TRBJ2-7, reads ETGVTQSPTHLIKTRGQQVTLRCSSQSGHNTVSWYQQALGQGPQFIFQYYREEENGRGNFPPRFSGLQFPNYSSELNVNALELDDSALYLCASSSGTGTVYEQYFGPGTRLTVT.